These 9 T cell receptor beta chains share one sample of origin, sequenced in a study of human T cells and chemical hapten exposure. Sample time point: healthy volunteer bleed at 2 weeks. The study extracted total RNA from unfractionated whole blood. TCRdb reprocessed the RACE reads via MiXCR and lists one record per CDR3 protein. The sample holds approximately 33,000 distinct CDR3 sequences, about 7.2% seen once. Material for sequencing was whole blood. These receptors came from a human donor in good health. Some clones in this sample may be carry-over from other donors' samples.

This clonotype has just a few counts. The chain uses TRBV7-8 and TRBJ2-1; 8 positions agree with TRBD1. J lost 6 bases, V lost 4 bases, and 2 bases had no gene match. The germline V gene encodes CDR1 SGHVS and CDR2 FQNEAQ. The length of the CDR3 is 13 residues. The CDR3 loop reads CASSSTGGNEQFF. The CDR3 DNA sequence: TGTGCCAGCAGCTCCACAGGGGGCAATGAGCAGTTCTTC.

Details on this clonotype: The junction departs from the called germline gene at one end, perhaps through a read error. V usage is TRBV4-2 and J usage is TRBJ1-2; maybe TRBD1 (5 bases). Germline loops: CDR1 LGHNA, CDR2 YNFKEQ. The CDR3 is 16 residues long. The CDR3 region is CASSQDDSPLRGGYTF. The CDR3 nucleotides read TGTGCCAGCAGTCAAGACGACAGTCCCCTGAGAGGTGGCTACACCTTC.

This clonotype was counted a few times. The V and J genes are TRBV7-2 and TRBJ1-4; 9 nucleotides align to TRBD1. The CDR3 is made up of 16 amino acids. Germline V lookup: CDR1 SGHTA, CDR2 FQGNSA. Losses at the gene ends were 1 base for V and 2 bases for J; bases not matched to a gene: 2. The CDR3 DNA sequence: TGTGCCAGCAGCTTAGTGACAGGGGGTACTAATGAAAAACTGTTTTTT. As protein: CASSLVTGGTNEKLFF.

This clonotype was detected many times. This chain connects TRBV15 to TRBJ2-1, with D maybe TRBD1 (5 bases). The CDR3 loop spans 16 amino acids. V was trimmed by 2 bases and J by 0 bases, leaving 11 bases between them. From germline, CDR1 is LNHNV and CDR2 YYDKDF (reference sequence). The CDR3 DNA reads TGTGCCACCAGCAGAAAGACAGTAAACTCCTACAATGAGCAGTTCTTC. Residues: CATSRKTVNSYNEQFF.

This sequence joins TRBV20-1 and TRBJ1-4; no clear D. The V end was cut by 3 bases, the J end by 4 bases, with 6 bases between. The CDR3 runs 12 residues. Germline loops: CDR1 DFQATT, CDR2 SNEGSKA (reference sequence). The CDR3 is CSARQSNEKLFF. In DNA, the CDR3 is TGCAGTGCTAGGCAGAGTAATGAAAAACTGTTTTTT.

In this sample, this clonotype turned up many times. This sequence joins TRBV12-3 or TRBV12-4 and TRBJ1-3; 7 bases agree with TRBD1. The CDR3 runs 14 residues. V trimming: 7 bases; J trimming: 2 bases; junction bases outside the gene matches: 5. CDR3 in amino acids: CASNIQGPGNTIYF. The CDR3 DNA is TGTGCCAGCAACATACAGGGGCCTGGAAACACCATATATTTT.

J is TRBJ1-2 and V is TRBV6-1; TRBD1 matches 7 bases. The V segment lost 10 bases and the J segment 0 bases; nucleotides outside the gene matches: 11. The length of the CDR3 is 15 residues. CDR1 is MNHNS, CDR2 SASEGT, per germline. The CDR3 loop reads CATRKGDSTNYGYTF. In nucleotides, the CDR3 is TGTGCCACCAGGAAAGGGGACAGCACTAACTATGGCTACACCTTC.

Only a few counts were recorded for this clonotype. V and J are TRBV5-6 and TRBJ1-1, with 10 nucleotides matching TRBD1. J lost 11 bases, V lost 0 bases, and 10 bases had no gene match. The germline V gene encodes CDR1 SGHDT and CDR2 YYEEEE. The CDR3 is 15 amino acids. The CDR3, as DNA: TGTGCCAGCAGCTTGGGCCTTGACAGGGGGCGAGGGGCTTTCTTT. Residues: CASSLGLDRGRGAFF.

This chain joins TRBV3-1 and TRBJ2-1; D not resolved. Germline assignment: CDR1 LGHDT and CDR2 YNNKEL (reference sequence). V was shortened by 1 base and J by 5 bases, with 6 bases between the two germline ends. The CDR3 contains 13 residues. CDR3 region: CASSQGRDNEQFF. CDR3 sequence (DNA): TGTGCCAGCAGCCAAGGACGAGACAATGAGCAGTTCTTC.